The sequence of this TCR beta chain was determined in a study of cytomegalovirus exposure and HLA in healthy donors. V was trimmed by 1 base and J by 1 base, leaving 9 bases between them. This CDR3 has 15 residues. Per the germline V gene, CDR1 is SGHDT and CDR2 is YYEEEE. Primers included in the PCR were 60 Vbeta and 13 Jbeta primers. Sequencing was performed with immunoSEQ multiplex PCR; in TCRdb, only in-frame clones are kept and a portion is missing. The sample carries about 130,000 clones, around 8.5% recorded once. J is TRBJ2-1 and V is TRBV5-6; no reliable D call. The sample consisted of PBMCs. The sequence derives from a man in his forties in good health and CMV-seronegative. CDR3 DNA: TGTGCCAGCAGCTTGTGGCTAGTTTCCTACAATGAGCAGTTCTTC. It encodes CASSLWLVSYNEQFF. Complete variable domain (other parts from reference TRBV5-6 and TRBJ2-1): DAGVTQSPTHLIKTRGQQVTLRCSPKSGHDTVSWYQQALGQGPQFIFQYYEEEERQRGNFPDRFSGHQFPNYSSELNVNALLLGDSALYLCASSLWLVSYNEQFFGPGTRLTVL.